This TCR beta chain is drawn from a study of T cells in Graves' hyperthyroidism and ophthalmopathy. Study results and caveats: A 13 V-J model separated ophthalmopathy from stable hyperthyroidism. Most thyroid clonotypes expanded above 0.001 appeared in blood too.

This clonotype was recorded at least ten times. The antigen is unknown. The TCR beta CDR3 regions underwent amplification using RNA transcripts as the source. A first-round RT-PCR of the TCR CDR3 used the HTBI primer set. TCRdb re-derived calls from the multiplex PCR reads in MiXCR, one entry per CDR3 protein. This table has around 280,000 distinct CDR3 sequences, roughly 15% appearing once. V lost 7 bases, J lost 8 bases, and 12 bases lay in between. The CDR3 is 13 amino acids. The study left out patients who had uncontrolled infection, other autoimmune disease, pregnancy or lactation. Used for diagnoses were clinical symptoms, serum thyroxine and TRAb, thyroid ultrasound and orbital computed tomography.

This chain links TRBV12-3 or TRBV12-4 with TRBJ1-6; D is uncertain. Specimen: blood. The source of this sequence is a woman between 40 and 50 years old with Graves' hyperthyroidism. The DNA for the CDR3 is TGTGCCAGCACATTCACGCGGGATTCACCCCTCCACTTT. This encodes CASTFTRDSPLHF.